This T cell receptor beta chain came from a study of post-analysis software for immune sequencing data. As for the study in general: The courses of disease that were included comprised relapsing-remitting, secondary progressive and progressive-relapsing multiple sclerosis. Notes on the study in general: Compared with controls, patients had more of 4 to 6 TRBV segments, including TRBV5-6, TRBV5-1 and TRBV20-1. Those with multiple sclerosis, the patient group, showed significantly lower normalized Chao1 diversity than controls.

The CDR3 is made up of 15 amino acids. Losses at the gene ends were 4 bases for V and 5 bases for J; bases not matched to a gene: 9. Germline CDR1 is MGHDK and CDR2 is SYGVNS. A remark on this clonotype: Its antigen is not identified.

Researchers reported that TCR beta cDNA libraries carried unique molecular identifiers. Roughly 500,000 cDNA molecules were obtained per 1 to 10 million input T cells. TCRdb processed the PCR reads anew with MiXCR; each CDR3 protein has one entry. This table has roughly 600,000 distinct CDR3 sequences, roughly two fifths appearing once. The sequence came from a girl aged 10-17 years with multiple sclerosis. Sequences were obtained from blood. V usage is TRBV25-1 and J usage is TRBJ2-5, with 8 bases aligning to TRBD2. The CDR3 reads CASSVPSGGVETQYF. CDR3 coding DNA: TGTGCCAGCAGTGTACCCAGCGGGGGAGTGGAGACCCAGTACTTC.